This TCR beta chain appears in the sequencing data of a study of T cells in Graves' hyperthyroidism and ophthalmopathy. Regarding the study as a whole: Within blood appeared most thyroid clonotypes that had expanded above 0.001.

Germline V CDR1 and CDR2: MNHEY, SMNVEV (reference sequence). This CDR3 has 18 amino acids. J gave up 3 bases and V 4 bases, and 15 bases lay outside the gene matches. PBMCs were collected from a roughly 10 ml volume of fresh peripheral blood. There were TCR beta CDR3 regions amplified from RNA transcripts. Researchers ran a first-round RT-PCR on the TCR CDR3 using the HTBI primer set. TCRdb independently ran MiXCR on the multiplex PCR reads; one entry per CDR3 protein. Among nearly 600,000 distinct CDR3 sequences, over 12% were seen once, and the ten largest hold over 6%. This clonotype was counted at least ten times. Its target is not known.

This clonotype was sampled from a woman aged 18-30 years with Graves' ophthalmopathy. The sequenced sample consisted of blood. The rearrangement joins TRBV27 to TRBJ1-5, with 7 bases identical to TRBD1. The CDR3: CASSYSGYRDRFNQPQHF. The CDR3 DNA reads TGTGCCAGCAGTTATTCAGGATACCGGGACAGATTCAATCAGCCCCAGCATTTT.